In this sample, the clone carrying this T cell receptor (beta chain) turned up once. Its specificity is not known. Germline V gene data show CDR1 as SGHDT and CDR2 as YYEEEE. The V end was cut by 6 bases, the J end by 6 bases, with 12 bases between. The CDR3 contains 13 residues. The data originate from a study of Ad26.COV2.S vaccination and SARS-CoV-2 variants. Findings of the study overall: Vaccinees showed greater spike-specific TCR breadth than placebo recipients. Researchers reported similar non-spike TCR breadth in vaccine and placebo recipients.

Here immunoSEQ multiplex PCR was the method, and the copy in TCRdb shows in-frame clones only, minus some. This table has about 350,000 clones, 92% appearing once. V usage is TRBV5-6 and J usage is TRBJ2-2, with D maybe TRBD2 (5 bases). This TCR derives from a human donor who had recovered from COVID-19. The input for sequencing was peripheral blood, taken after recovery from COVID-19. The CDR3 sequence: CASTSQEAGELFF. The CDR3 DNA follows: TGTGCCAGCACCTCCCAGGAGGCCGGGGAGCTGTTTTTT.